One sample yielded the 18 T cell receptor beta chains listed below, sequenced in a study of early T cells in non-severe SARS-CoV-2 infection. A single record per CDR3 protein comes from TCRdb applying MiXCR to the 5' RACE reads. The table has 25,000 to 30,000 distinct CDR3 sequences, around 4.6% seen once. The specimen sequenced was whole blood. The receptors originated from an adult who was a healthcare worker with PCR-confirmed SARS-CoV-2 infection or an uninfected control (not recorded which).

The sample holds many counts of this clonotype. The chain is built from TRBV11-2 and TRBJ2-3; weak D call: TRBD2 (5 bases). The germline V gene encodes CDR1 SGHAT and CDR2 FQNNGV. The V and J ends lost 1 base and 0 bases respectively, with 5 bases between them. The CDR3 sequence is 14 residues long. The CDR3 spells CASSLGTSTDTQYF. Here the CDR3 DNA reads TGTGCCAGCAGCTTAGGGACTAGCACAGATACGCAGTATTTT.

Ten or more counts support this clonotype. V and J are TRBV7-8 and TRBJ2-5; D is perhaps TRBD1 (5 bases). This CDR3 spans 13 amino acids. Germline CDR1 and CDR2: SGHVS and FQNEAQ. Trimming shortened V by 1 base and J by 3 bases, and 6 bases separated the two germline ends. The CDR3 DNA reads as TGTGCCAGCAGCTTAGGACAGAAAGAGACCCAGTACTTC. Protein product: CASSLGQKETQYF.

This chain connects TRBV19 to TRBJ2-7, with 8 positions matching TRBD2. This CDR3 has 14 residues. With V trimmed by 4 bases and J by 6 bases, 8 bases remained unmatched. In germline, CDR1 is LNHDA, CDR2 SQIVND (reference sequence). For the CDR3, the DNA is TGTGCCAGTAGTACGGGACTAGATTTCTCCGAGCAGTACGTC. Amino acids: CASSTGLDFSEQYV.

This clonotype was picked up many times. V usage is TRBV7-2 and J usage is TRBJ2-5, with D possibly matching TRBD2 (5 bases). CDR3 length: 14 residues. V lost 5 bases to trimming and J lost 1 base, with 11 bases between them. The germline CDR1 and CDR2 sequences are SGHTA and FQGNSA. CDR3 region: CASSPFGVQETQYF. The CDR3 nucleotides are TGTGCCAGCAGCCCGTTCGGGGTCCAAGAGACCCAGTACTTC.

This clonotype was picked up many times. J is TRBJ1-6 and V is TRBV4-1, with D maybe TRBD1 (6 bases). CDR1 and CDR2 from the germline V gene are MGHRA and YSYEKL. The CDR3 runs to 19 residues. V was clipped by 0 bases and J by 0 bases, with 15 bases between them. The CDR3 region is CASSQEWTATASYNSPLHF. The DNA for the CDR3 is TGCGCCAGCAGCCAAGAATGGACAGCCACGGCCTCCTATAATTCACCCCTCCACTTT.

Ten or more counts support this clonotype. The V and J genes are TRBV5-6 and TRBJ2-7; a weak D match, TRBD2 (6 bases). The V end was cut by 0 bases, the J end by 2 bases, with 15 bases between. This CDR3 comprises 16 residues. Germline V lookup: CDR1 SGHDT, CDR2 YYEEEE. The chain's CDR3 is CASSLGRRDPPYEQYV. The CDR3 region has the DNA TGTGCCAGCAGCTTGGGTCGGCGGGACCCGCCCTACGAGCAGTACGTC.

The table lists this clonotype with many counts. The chain combines TRBV29-1 with TRBJ2-5; possibly TRBD1 for D (6 bases). The germline V gene has CDR1 SQVTM and CDR2 ANQGSEA. Between the trimmed V and J ends, which lost 3 bases and 5 bases, there was a span of 10 bases. The CDR3 loop spans 12 amino acids. This CDR3 is CSVDTGWETQYF. The CDR3 region has the DNA TGCAGCGTTGATACAGGGTGGGAGACCCAGTACTTC.

This clonotype showed up many times. J is TRBJ2-3 and V is TRBV4-3; TRBD1 aligns across 8 bases. This CDR3 spans 17 amino acids. Germline assignment: CDR1 LGHNA and CDR2 YSLEER. V lost 0 bases, J lost 5 bases, and 10 bases stayed unmatched. CDR3 protein: CASSQDSSGGFGDTQYF. CDR3 nucleotides: TGCGCCAGCAGCCAAGATTCGTCAGGGGGCTTCGGAGATACGCAGTATTTT.

This clonotype has a count of ten or more. This may be a read error: a much more frequent sequence differs by one nucleotide. This rearrangement joins TRBV11-2 to TRBJ2-1; weak D call: TRBD2 (5 bases). The CDR3 runs 15 residues. Germline lookup yields CDR1 SGHAT and CDR2 FQNNGV. CDR3 coding DNA: TGTGCCAGCAGCTCCTATGGCGGGTCCTACAATGAGCAGTCCTTC. Its translation: CASSSYGGSYNEQSF.

This clonotype has ten or more counts. This chain links TRBV7-2 with TRBJ2-1; the D gene is possibly TRBD1 (5 bases). The CDR3 length is 14 residues. Germline CDR1 is SGHTA and CDR2 is FQGNSA. V lost 2 bases, J lost 3 bases, and 8 bases lay in between. CDR3: CASSLNRLYNEQFF. The CDR3 DNA reads as TGTGCCAGCAGCTTAAACAGGCTCTACAATGAGCAGTTCTTC.

This clonotype came up many times. The rearrangement uses TRBV11-3 and TRBJ2-6; 8 nucleotides match TRBD2. This CDR3 is built from 18 residues. J lost 5 bases, V lost 0 bases, and 9 bases had no gene match. Germline values: CDR1 SGHNT, CDR2 YENEEA. DNA for the CDR3: TGTGCCAGCAGCTTAGATGGACGGGGGGGCCCACGGGCCAACGTCCTGACTTTC. Its translation is CASSLDGRGGPRANVLTF.

The rearrangement links TRBV14 to TRBJ2-2; tentative D call: TRBD2 (6 bases). CDR3 length equals 17 residues. V was clipped by 2 bases and J by 0 bases, with 13 bases between them. In germline, CDR1 is SGHDN, CDR2 FVKESK. The CDR3 bases are TGTGCCAGCAGCCAAAGGTTGCCGGGAGCGAACACCGGGGAGCTGTTTTTT. Translated, it gives CASSQRLPGANTGELFF.

This clonotype came up many times. V and J are TRBV29-1 and TRBJ1-3; weak D call: TRBD1 (5 bases). Germline loops: CDR1 SQVTM, CDR2 ANQGSEA. Trimming took off 7 bases at V and 0 bases at J, with 10 bases between the two ends. This CDR3 is built from 13 residues. The CDR3 sequence: CSGWRGSGNTIYF. CDR3 DNA sequence: TGCAGCGGGTGGAGGGGCTCTGGAAACACCATATATTTT. The entire variable domain, with the rest obtained from reference TRBV29-1 and TRBJ1-3, is as follows: SAVISQKPSRDICQRGTSLTIQCQVDSQVTMMFWYRQQPGQSLTLIATANQGSEATYESGFVIDKFPISRPNLTFSTLTVSNMSPEDSSIYLCSGWRGSGNTIYFGEGSWLTVV.

The V gene is TRBV20-1, the J gene TRBJ2-3; 10 nucleotides align to TRBD2. With V trimmed by 1 base and J by 4 bases, 5 bases remained unmatched. Per the germline V gene, CDR1 is DFQATT and CDR2 is SNEGSKA (reference sequence). The CDR3 has 15 amino acids. The CDR3 loop reads CSARASGSAADTQYF. CDR3 DNA: TGCAGTGCTAGAGCTAGCGGGAGTGCCGCAGATACGCAGTATTTT.

This clonotype was counted ten times or more. V gene TRBV18 combines with J gene TRBJ2-7, with D possibly TRBD1 on 6 matching bases. Germline V CDR1 and CDR2: KGHSH, LQKENI. This CDR3 has 14 residues. Trimming removed 0 bases at V and 2 bases at J, with 8 bases between. As DNA, the CDR3 is TGTGCCAGCTCACCACCGGGACACCCCTACGAGCAGTACGTC. This codes for CASSPPGHPYEQYV.

This clonotype was seen repeatedly, ten times or more. V and J are TRBV4-2 and TRBJ2-3; 11 positions match TRBD2. This CDR3 contains 18 residues. Germline CDR1 reads LGHNA; CDR2 reads YNFKEQ. Losses at the gene ends were 0 bases for V and 6 bases for J; bases not matched to a gene: 11. CDR3 in amino acids: CASSQEIPTSGSGDTQYF. The CDR3 DNA reads TGTGCCAGCAGCCAAGAAATCCCTACTAGCGGGAGTGGTGATACGCAGTATTTT.

This clonotype came up many times. V is TRBV6-4 and J is TRBJ2-3, with D maybe TRBD1 (5 bases). CDR3 length: 15 amino acids. The V end lost 0 bases, the J end lost 2 bases, and 9 bases lay between the germline ends. Germline CDR1 is MRHNA and CDR2 is SNTAGT. The CDR3 DNA follows: TGTGCCAGCAGTGACTCCGACAGCCACACAGATACGCAGTATTTT. Amino acids: CASSDSDSHTDTQYF.

This clonotype was detected many times. The chain employs TRBV7-3 and TRBJ2-6; the D is unclear. V shed 2 bases and J shed 2 bases, with 7 bases lying between them. This CDR3 contains 15 residues. Germline CDR1 SGHTA, CDR2 FQGTGA. The CDR3 DNA is TGTGCCAGCAGCTTACGGCTGCCTGGGGCCAACGTCCTGACTTTC. It yields the protein CASSLRLPGANVLTF.